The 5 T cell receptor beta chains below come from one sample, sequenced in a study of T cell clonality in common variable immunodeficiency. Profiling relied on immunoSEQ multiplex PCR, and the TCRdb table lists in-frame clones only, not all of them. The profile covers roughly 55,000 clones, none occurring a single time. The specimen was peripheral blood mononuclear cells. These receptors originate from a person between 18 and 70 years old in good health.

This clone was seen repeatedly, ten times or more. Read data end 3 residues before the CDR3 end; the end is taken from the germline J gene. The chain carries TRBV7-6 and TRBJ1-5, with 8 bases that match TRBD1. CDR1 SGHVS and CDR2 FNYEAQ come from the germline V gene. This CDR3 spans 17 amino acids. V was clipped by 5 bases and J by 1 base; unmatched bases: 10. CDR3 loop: CASSTRNRGSSNQPQHF. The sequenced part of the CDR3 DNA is TGTGCCAGCAGCACCCGAAACAGGGGGAGCAGCAATCAGCCC.

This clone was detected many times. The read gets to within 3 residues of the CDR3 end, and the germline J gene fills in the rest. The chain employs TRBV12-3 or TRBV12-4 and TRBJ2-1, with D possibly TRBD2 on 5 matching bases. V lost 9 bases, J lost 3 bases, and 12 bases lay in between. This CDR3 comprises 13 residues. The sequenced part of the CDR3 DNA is TGTGCCAGTTTAAGCGGAAACTACAATGAG. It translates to CASLSGNYNE. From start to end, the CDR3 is CASLSGNYNEQFF.

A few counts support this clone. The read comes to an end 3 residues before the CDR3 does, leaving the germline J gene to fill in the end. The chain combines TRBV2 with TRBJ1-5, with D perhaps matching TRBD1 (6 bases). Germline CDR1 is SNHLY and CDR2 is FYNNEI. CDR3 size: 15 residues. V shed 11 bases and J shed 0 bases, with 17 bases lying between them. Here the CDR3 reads CAGTREQGSNQPQHF. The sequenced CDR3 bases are TGTGCCGGCACAAGAGAACAGGGTAGCAATCAGCCC. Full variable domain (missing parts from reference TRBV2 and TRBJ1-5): EPEVTQTPSHQVTQMGQEVILRCVPISNHLYFYWYRQILGQKVEFLVSFYNNEISEKSEIFDDQFSVERPDGSNFTLKIRSTKLEDSAMYFCAGTREQGSNQPQHFGDGTRLSIL.

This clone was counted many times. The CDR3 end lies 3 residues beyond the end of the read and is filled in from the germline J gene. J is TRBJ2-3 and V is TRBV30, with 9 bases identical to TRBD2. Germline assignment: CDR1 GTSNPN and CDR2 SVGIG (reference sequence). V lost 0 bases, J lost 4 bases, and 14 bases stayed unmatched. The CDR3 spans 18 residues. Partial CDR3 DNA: TGTGCCTGGAGTGTACGCCTGGGACTAGCTGGGGAGGCAGATACG. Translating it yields CAWSVRLGLAGEADT. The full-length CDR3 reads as CAWSVRLGLAGEADTQYF.

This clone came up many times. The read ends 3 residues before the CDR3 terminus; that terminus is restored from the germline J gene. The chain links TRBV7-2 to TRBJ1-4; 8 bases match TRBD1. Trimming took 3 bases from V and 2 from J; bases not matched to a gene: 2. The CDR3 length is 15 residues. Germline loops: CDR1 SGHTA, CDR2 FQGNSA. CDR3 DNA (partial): TGTGCCAGCAGCTTCCGACAGGGGACTAATGAAAAA. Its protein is CASSFRQGTNEK. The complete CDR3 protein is CASSFRQGTNEKLFF.